Below, one T cell receptor beta chain is given with its context. A clone one base away is much larger, so this may be a read error. These data come from a study of T-cell memory formation after mild COVID-19. V lost 2 bases and J lost 3, with 10 bases in between. The CDR3 extends over 15 amino acids. TCRdb reprocessed the 5' RACE reads with MiXCR, giving one entry per CDR3 protein. Of about 130,000 distinct CDR3 sequences listed, more than 15% are singletons. The sequencing sample was made of PBMCs or a T cell subset sorted from them (not recorded which). The receptor comes from a man aged 18 to 30 who had mild COVID-19 (a few samples of this study predate the infection). Cell type and time point are not known. This chain uses TRBV12-3 or TRBV12-4 with TRBJ2-2; D unresolved. CDR3 amino acids: CASSLIQVDTGELFF. CDR3 DNA sequence: TGTGCCAGCAGTTTAATCCAGGTAGACACCGGGGAGCTGTTTTTT.